The 21 T cell receptor beta chains in this list originate from one sample, sequenced in a study of T cells in localized non-small cell lung cancer. Produced via immunoSEQ multiplex PCR; TCRdb's table is partial and in-frame only. The repertoire includes tens of thousands of clones, over 75% of them detected once, and 4% to 5% sits in the top ten. Here the sequenced sample was peripheral blood, taken before any cancer treatment. The receptor set was obtained from a male donor at least 60 years old with stage III lung adenocarcinoma.

The chain recombines TRBV11-1 with TRBJ1-2; D unresolved. V lost 1 base, J lost 5 bases, and 8 bases lay in between. The CDR3 consists of 13 residues. Germline V gene lookup returns CDR1 SGHAT and CDR2 FQDESV (reference sequence). The CDR3 DNA sequence: TGTGCCAGCAGCTTAGGACGGGAGTATGGCTACACCTTC. Protein product: CASSLGREYGYTF.

The rearrangement uses TRBV11-2 and TRBJ2-7, with D perhaps TRBD1 (7 bases). CDR3 length: 14 residues. The germline gives CDR1 SGHAT, CDR2 FQNNGV. V was cut by 4 bases and J by 3 bases, with 13 bases left in between. In DNA, the CDR3 is TGTGCCAGCAGCTACCGACAGGGACTCTACGAGCAGTACTTC. Amino acid sequence: CASSYRQGLYEQYF.

The rearrangement links TRBV7-9 to TRBJ2-2; 8 bases map to TRBD1. CDR1 SEHNR and CDR2 FQNEAQ come from the germline V gene (reference sequence). The CDR3 contains 14 residues. V lost 4 bases to trimming and J lost 6 bases; unmatched junction nucleotides: 4. CDR3 amino acids: CASSSTGESGELFF. As DNA, the CDR3 is TGTGCCAGCAGCTCGACAGGGGAGTCCGGGGAGCTGTTTTTT.

V usage is TRBV5-1 and J usage is TRBJ1-1; D call uncertain. Germline V gives CDR1 SGHRS, CDR2 YFSETQ. V lost 3 bases to trimming and J lost 4 bases, with 16 bases between them. The CDR3 contains 15 residues. This chain's CDR3 is CASSSDGRSSTEAFF. Written as DNA, the CDR3 is TGCGCCAGCAGCTCTGACGGAAGGAGTAGCACTGAAGCTTTCTTT.

The chain couples TRBV5-1 to TRBJ1-2; 7 bases align to TRBD1. CDR3 length: 15 amino acids. Germline V gives CDR1 SGHRS, CDR2 YFSETQ. The V segment lost 5 bases and the J segment 7 bases; nucleotides outside the gene matches: 14. The CDR3 nucleotides are TGCGCCAGCAGTTCACAGGCGGACAGGAGTGCTGGCTACACCTTC. Its protein is CASSSQADRSAGYTF.

The chain is built from TRBV19 and TRBJ2-3; possibly TRBD2 for D (6 bases). CDR3 length: 14 residues. V lost 7 bases, J lost 3 bases, and 14 bases lay in between. Germline V gene sequence: CDR1 LNHDA, CDR2 SQIVND (reference sequence). The CDR3: CASKEAGLTDTQYF. The CDR3, as DNA: TGTGCCAGTAAGGAGGCGGGACTGACAGATACGCAGTATTTT.

The rearrangement uses TRBV6-5 and TRBJ1-5; TRBD1 is a possible D gene (6 bases). Trimming stripped 2 bases from V and 2 bases from J, with 10 bases between. Germline loops: CDR1 MNHEY, CDR2 SVGAGI. The CDR3 covers 15 residues. The CDR3 sequence is CASSYPRGGNQPQHF. In DNA form, the CDR3 reads TGTGCCAGCAGTTACCCGAGGGGGGGCAATCAGCCCCAGCATTTT.

The V call is TRBV30, the J call TRBJ2-3; D possibly uses TRBD1 or TRBD2 (5 bases each). V was clipped by 1 base and J by 6 bases, with 17 bases between them. The CDR3 is made up of 15 amino acids. The germline CDR1 and CDR2 sequences are GTSNPN and SVGIG (reference sequence). CDR3 nucleotide sequence: TGTGCCTGGAGTGGGAGGCCAGGGAGCAGGGATACGCAGTATTTT. Translation: CAWSGRPGSRDTQYF. Together with reference TRBV30 and TRBJ2-3, the CDR3 gives the full variable domain: SQTIHQWPATLVQPVGSPLSLECTVEGTSNPNLYWYRQAAGRGLQLLFYSVGIGQISSEVPQNLSASRPQDRQFILSSKKLLLSDSGFYLCAWSGRPGSRDTQYFGPGTRLTVL.

The V and J genes are TRBV7-6 and TRBJ1-4, with D maybe TRBD1 (5 bases). CDR3 size: 13 residues. The V gene's germline CDR1 is SGHVS and CDR2 FNYEAQ. Between the trimmed V and J ends, which lost 6 bases and 4 bases, there was a span of 9 bases. The CDR3 protein is CASRTDSNEKLFF. DNA for the CDR3: TGTGCCAGCAGAACTGACAGTAATGAAAAACTGTTTTTT.

This rearrangement joins TRBV29-1 to TRBJ2-7; the D is unclear. Germline V CDR1 and CDR2: SQVTM, ANQGSEA. The germline V and J ends were trimmed by 4 bases and 5 bases, with 24 bases remaining between them. The CDR3 is made up of 16 amino acids. The CDR3 region has the DNA TGCAGCGTTGGGTCTCTTCCCACCTCGGCAATCCACGAGCAGTACTTC. This codes for CSVGSLPTSAIHEQYF.

The chain employs TRBV11-2 and TRBJ1-1; D gene unclear. This CDR3 is 12 amino acids long. Trimming cost V 2 bases and J 7 bases, with 8 bases left between them. Germline V gene sequence: CDR1 SGHAT, CDR2 FQNNGV. The CDR3 protein is CASSLIALEAFF. For the CDR3, the DNA is TGTGCCAGCAGCTTAATAGCACTTGAAGCTTTCTTT.

The chain joins TRBV18 to TRBJ2-3, with D possibly matching TRBD2 (5 bases). The CDR3 loop spans 11 amino acids. Germline V lookup: CDR1 KGHSH, CDR2 LQKENI. V lost 2 bases, J lost 14 bases, and 11 bases lay in between. The CDR3 DNA is TGTGCCAGCTCACCAGGGGAGATGGGGTATTTT. Amino acids: CASSPGEMGYF.

This chain connects TRBV7-9 to TRBJ1-1, with 7 bases matching TRBD1. This CDR3 is 15 amino acids long. Germline V gives CDR1 SEHNR, CDR2 FQNEAQ (reference sequence). V lost 1 base and J lost 3; bases outside the gene matches: 5. The CDR3 region is CASSLGGRGHTEAFF. CDR3 DNA sequence: TGTGCCAGCAGCTTAGGTGGTAGGGGGCACACTGAAGCTTTCTTT.

This clone was recorded only once. V usage is TRBV9 and J usage is TRBJ2-7, with TRBD1 matching over 7 bases. The CDR3 runs 14 residues. Trimming took 2 bases from V and 5 from J; bases not matched to a gene: 7. Per germline, CDR1 SGDLS and CDR2 YYNGEE. The CDR3 sequence is CASSVGTVSNEQYF. The CDR3 region has the DNA TGTGCCAGCAGCGTGGGGACAGTGTCAAACGAGCAGTACTTC.

V and J are TRBV6-5 and TRBJ1-2, with 7 bases identical to TRBD1. Germline CDR1 is MNHEY and CDR2 is SVGAGI. V lost 8 bases, J lost 3 bases, and 9 bases stayed unmatched. The CDR3 runs 14 residues. The CDR3 bases are TGTGCCAGCCGGGTAGGGGGCTCTCACTATGGCTACACCTTC. Its protein is CASRVGGSHYGYTF.

The chain recombines TRBV7-9 with TRBJ2-2; D unclear. CDR3 length: 17 residues. The germline CDR1 and CDR2 sequences are SEHNR and FQNEAQ (reference sequence). Trimming took off 5 bases at V and 1 base at J, with 17 bases between the two ends. CDR3 amino acids: CASSRVAAGKNTGELFF. The CDR3 DNA sequence: TGTGCCAGCAGCCGCGTTGCCGCTGGAAAGAACACCGGGGAGCTGTTTTTT.

CDR3 nucleotides: TGCAGCGCGGGCCGCGGGACAGATACGCAGTATTTT. This encodes CSAGRGTDTQYF. The chain combines TRBV29-1 with TRBJ2-3; a weak D match, TRBD2 (5 bases). The CDR3 contains 12 residues. The germline V and J ends were trimmed by 7 bases and 3 bases, with 11 bases remaining between them. Germline V lookup: CDR1 SQVTM, CDR2 ANQGSEA.

The V gene is TRBV27, the J gene TRBJ2-1, with 12 positions matching TRBD2. Germline V CDR1 and CDR2: MNHEY, SMNVEV (reference sequence). V was pared by 3 bases and J by 2 bases, with 14 bases of the junction left unmatched. The CDR3 runs to 20 residues. The CDR3 sequence is CASSFSARLAGDLTYNEQFF. CDR3 nucleotides: TGTGCCAGCAGTTTTTCGGCCCGACTAGCGGGAGACCTAACCTACAATGAGCAGTTCTTC.

This chain joins TRBV25-1 and TRBJ1-4, with D possibly TRBD1 on 5 matching bases. The CDR3 sequence is 16 residues long. The V gene's germline CDR1 is MGHDK and CDR2 SYGVNS. The V gene lost 8 bases and the J gene lost 0 bases, with 16 bases spanning the gap. The CDR3 protein is CASSPGQVATNEKLFF. DNA of the CDR3: TGTGCCAGCTCCCCGGGGCAGGTCGCAACTAATGAAAAACTGTTTTTT.

The gene calls are TRBV28 and TRBJ2-4; 9 bases agree with TRBD1. The CDR3 is made up of 14 amino acids. Per the germline V gene, CDR1 is MDHEN and CDR2 is SYDVKM. J lost 5 bases, V lost 6 bases, and 5 bases had no gene match. The CDR3 bases are TGTGCCAGCAGAGAAGACAGGGGGGAAAACATTCAGTACTTC. It specifies CASREDRGENIQYF.

The V and J genes are TRBV6-1 and TRBJ1-3; D ambiguous. The germline V and J ends were trimmed by 7 bases and 4 bases, with 8 bases remaining between them. The CDR3 runs 12 residues. Germline V gene data show CDR1 as MNHNS and CDR2 as SASEGT. In nucleotides, the CDR3 is TGTGCCAGCAAACAAGGGGGAAACACCATATATTTT. It yields the protein CASKQGGNTIYF.